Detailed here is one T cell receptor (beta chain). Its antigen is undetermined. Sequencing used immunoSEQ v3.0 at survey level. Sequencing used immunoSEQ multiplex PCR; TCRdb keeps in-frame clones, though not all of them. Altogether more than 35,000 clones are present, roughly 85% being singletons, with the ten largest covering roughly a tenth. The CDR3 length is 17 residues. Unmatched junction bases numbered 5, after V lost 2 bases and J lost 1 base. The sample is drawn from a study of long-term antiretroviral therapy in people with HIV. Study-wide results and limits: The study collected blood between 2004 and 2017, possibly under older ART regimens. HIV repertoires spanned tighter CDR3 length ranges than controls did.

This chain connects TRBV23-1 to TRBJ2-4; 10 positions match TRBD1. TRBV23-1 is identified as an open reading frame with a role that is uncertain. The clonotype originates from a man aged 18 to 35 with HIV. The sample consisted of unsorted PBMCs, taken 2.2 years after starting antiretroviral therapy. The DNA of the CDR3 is TGCGCCAGCAGTCAACTTGGGACAGGGGCGGCCAAAAACATTCAGTACTTC. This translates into CASSQLGTGAAKNIQYF.